These 7 T cell receptor beta chains were all obtained from the same sample, sequenced in a study of T cells in Graves' hyperthyroidism and ophthalmopathy. The CDR3 regions of TCR beta were amplified from RNA transcripts. With the HTBI primer set, the TCR CDR3 went through a first round of RT-PCR. TCRdb ran MiXCR on the multiplex PCR reads and lists one entry per CDR3 protein. Among around 690,000 distinct CDR3 sequences listed, more than 20% were seen once. Sequencing used blood. The source is a man aged 30 to 39 with Graves' ophthalmopathy.

This clonotype appeared a few times. The V gene is TRBV28, the J gene TRBJ2-7, with D possibly matching TRBD2 (5 bases). Germline CDR1 and CDR2: MDHEN and SYDVKM. The V end lost 5 bases, the J end lost 6 bases, and 14 bases lay between the germline ends. The CDR3 is 13 residues long. DNA of the CDR3: TGTGCCAGCAGTCCCGAGGACTGGCCCGAGCAGTACTTC. This gives the protein CASSPEDWPEQYF.

This clonotype was seen a handful of times. The chain employs TRBV6-1 and TRBJ2-1; D ambiguous. The V gene lost 6 bases and the J gene lost 7 bases, with 19 bases spanning the gap. The CDR3 is 15 residues long. Germline-derived CDR1 and CDR2 are MNHNS and SASEGT. The CDR3 reads CASRDGWANQNEQFF. CDR3 nucleotide sequence: TGTGCCAGCAGGGATGGGTGGGCCAACCAGAATGAGCAGTTCTTC.

V gene TRBV25-1 combines with J gene TRBJ2-1, with 8 bases that match TRBD1. V trimming: 8 bases; J trimming: 5 bases; junction bases outside the gene matches: 11. Germline V gene sequence: CDR1 MGHDK, CDR2 SYGVNS. This CDR3 region has 15 residues. The CDR3 nucleotides are TGTGCCAGCTCCCGAGGGACAGGTACCCACAATGAGCAGTTCTTC. It codes for CASSRGTGTHNEQFF.

This chain links TRBV24-1 with TRBJ2-3; D possibly uses TRBD1 or TRBD2 (5 bases each). The ends were cut back, 7 bases at V and 1 base at J, with 14 bases in the middle. This CDR3 is 15 amino acids long. The germline CDR1 and CDR2 sequences are KGHDR and SFDVKD. CDR3 nucleotides: TGTGCCACCAGCAACACGGGGCACGGCACAGATACGCAGTATTTT. It yields the protein CATSNTGHGTDTQYF.

Comment on this clonotype: With a much larger clone just one base away, this may be a read error. This chain links TRBV12-3 or TRBV12-4 with TRBJ1-1, with D hard to call. The CDR3 is 12 amino acids. The CDR3 DNA reads as TGTGCCAGCAGAGAAATAGGCACTGAAGCTTCCTTT. Its protein product is CASREIGTEASF.

This sequence joins TRBV5-6 and TRBJ1-2, with TRBD1 matching over 12 bases. The junction had 7 bases not matched to a gene; V was cut back by 4 bases and J by 6 bases. The CDR3 length is 15 residues. Germline CDR1 reads SGHDT; CDR2 reads YYEEEE. CDR3 DNA: TGTGCCAGCAGCATAAGGGACAGGGGGCAGAATGGCTACACCTTC. Translating it yields CASSIRDRGQNGYTF.

The V gene is TRBV14, the J gene TRBJ2-2, with D hard to call. Germline V gives CDR1 SGHDN, CDR2 FVKESK. This CDR3 is 13 amino acids long. Trimming took 2 bases from V and 4 from J, leaving 5 bases between them. CDR3 nucleotide sequence: TGTGCCAGCAGCCAAATGCTCACCGGGGAGCTGTTTTTT. Protein sequence: CASSQMLTGELFF.